The entry below describes one T cell receptor (beta chain). This sample was included in a study of blood T cell repertoires in COVID-19. The data were produced by immunoSEQ multiplex PCR, yet TCRdb's version contains in-frame clones alone and is incomplete. The table records fewer than 90,000 clones, 85% to 90% of them present only once. Looked up from germline, CDR1 is SGHVS and CDR2 is FQNEAQ. V gave up 1 base and J gave up 0 bases, with 13 bases separating them. This CDR3 region has 17 residues. The rearrangement links TRBV7-8 to TRBJ1-3; D might be TRBD1 (6 bases). Sequenced material: peripheral blood. The source of this sequence is an elderly man in a cohort sampled during active COVID-19. CDR3 amino acids: CASSLGGQGISGNTIYF. As DNA, the CDR3 is TGTGCCAGCAGCTTAGGGGGGCAGGGAATCTCTGGAAACACCATATATTTT.